One and the same sample provided the 27 T cell receptor beta chains below, sequenced in a study of blood T cell repertoires in COVID-19. Only in-frame clones appear in the TCRdb table, and some are missing; sequencing was by immunoSEQ multiplex PCR. The sample contains about 230,000 clones, about 82% of which appear only once. The source material was peripheral blood. The receptors come from a middle-aged man with COVID-19, enrolled during active disease.

The chain couples TRBV23-1 to TRBJ1-1; the D gene is possibly TRBD1 (6 bases). Being an ORF, TRBV23-1 has a function that is uncertain. This CDR3 spans 21 amino acids. V was clipped by 7 bases and J by 1 base, with 34 bases between them. CDR3 bases: TGCGCCAGCAATCTCGGGGGGGGCAGGGGCTATAAGGGGAGTAAGAACACTGAAGCTTTCTTT. Translation gives CASNLGGGRGYKGSKNTEAFF.

The chain combines TRBV19 with TRBJ1-6; D is ambiguous. V was pared by 5 bases and J by 0 bases, with 11 bases between. This CDR3 comprises 16 residues. From germline, CDR1 is LNHDA and CDR2 SQIVND (reference sequence). In DNA, the CDR3 is TGTGCCAGTAGTTCCACACGGAGCTCCTATAATTCACCCCTCCACTTT. The encoded protein is CASSSTRSSYNSPLHF.

The CDR3 DNA sequence: TGCGCCAGCAGCTTGACAGGGGCGGGAGGAGATACGCAGTATTTT. Its protein is CASSLTGAGGDTQYF. The chain links TRBV5-1 to TRBJ2-3; TRBD2 might be the D (8 bases). Germline lookup yields CDR1 SGHRS and CDR2 YFSETQ. The CDR3 contains 15 residues. The ends were cut back, 1 base at V and 5 bases at J, with 14 bases in the middle. Full variable domain (remainder filled in from reference TRBV5-1 and TRBJ2-3): KAGVTQTPRYLIKTRGQQVTLSCSPISGHRSVSWYQQTPGQGLQFLFEYFSETQRNKGNFPGRFSGRQFSNSRSEMNVSTLELGDSALYLCASSLTGAGGDTQYFGPGTRLTVL.

The rearrangement joins TRBV10-3 to TRBJ2-3; possible D gene TRBD2, 6 bases. This CDR3 has 16 amino acids. In germline, CDR1 is ENHRY, CDR2 SYGVKD. V gave up 0 bases and J gave up 2 bases, with 12 bases separating them. For the CDR3, the DNA is TGTGCCATCAGTGAGTCCCGCGGGGAAGTCACAGATACGCAGTATTTT. Protein product: CAISESRGEVTDTQYF.

This rearrangement joins TRBV6-1 to TRBJ2-7; TRBD1 agrees at 11 bases. This CDR3 has 13 amino acids. V shed 2 bases and J 9 bases; nucleotides not matched to a gene: 3. Germline CDR1 and CDR2: MNHNS and SASEGT. The CDR3 DNA follows: TGTGCCAGCAGTGAAAGGGACAGGGGGGGGCAGTACTTC. Its protein is CASSERDRGGQYF.

The chain uses TRBV14 and TRBJ2-7, with TRBD2 matching over 10 bases. The CDR3 is 13 amino acids. V shed 0 bases and J 9 bases; nucleotides not matched to a gene: 2. Germline assignment: CDR1 SGHDN and CDR2 FVKESK. CDR3 in DNA: TGTGCCAGCAGCCAAGATCTAGCGGGGGTGCAGTACTTC. Its protein is CASSQDLAGVQYF.

The chain uses TRBV28 and TRBJ1-1; 8 positions agree with TRBD1. Germline lookup yields CDR1 MDHEN and CDR2 SYDVKM. V lost 5 bases and J lost 5; bases outside the gene matches: 10. This CDR3 has 15 amino acids. As DNA, the CDR3 is TGTGCCAGCAGTGCCATTGGACAGGGTCGGACTGAAGCTTTCTTT. Its protein is CASSAIGQGRTEAFF.

The gene calls are TRBV6-5 and TRBJ1-3, with TRBD1 as a possible D gene (6 bases). V dropped 2 bases and J dropped 1 base, with 9 bases sitting between them. The CDR3 runs 15 residues. Per germline, CDR1 MNHEY and CDR2 SVGAGI. CDR3 protein: CASSYGTRSGNTIYF. In DNA form, the CDR3 reads TGTGCCAGCAGTTACGGGACACGTTCTGGAAACACCATATATTTT.

In DNA, the CDR3 is TGTGCCAGCACCTCCCCGTCAGCGGTTAGTGAGCAGTTCTTC. The encoded protein is CASTSPSAVSEQFF. This chain links TRBV9 with TRBJ2-1; D is perhaps TRBD2 (5 bases). Germline CDR1 and CDR2: SGDLS and YYNGEE. This CDR3 has 14 residues. V lost 6 bases to trimming and J lost 9 bases, with 19 bases between them.

This chain links TRBV6-2 or TRBV6-3 with TRBJ1-5, with 12 positions matching TRBD1. Germline V gene data show CDR1 as MNHEY and CDR2 as SVGEGT. The CDR3 totals 17 residues. V gave up 4 bases and J gave up 4 bases; unmatched junction bases: 8. CDR3 region: CASSSPGQGAWNQPQHF. The CDR3 DNA reads as TGTGCCAGCAGTTCCCCGGGACAGGGGGCTTGGAATCAGCCCCAGCATTTT.

The rearrangement links TRBV6-6 to TRBJ2-1, with TRBD2 as a possible D gene (5 bases). The length of the CDR3 is 14 residues. In germline, CDR1 is MNHNY, CDR2 SVGAGI (reference sequence). V gave up 0 bases and J gave up 6 bases, with 9 bases separating them. CDR3 sequence: CASSYSRDVNEQFF. In DNA form, the CDR3 reads TGTGCCAGCAGTTACTCGAGGGATGTCAATGAGCAGTTCTTC.

This CDR3 reads CASSQRKGTDTQYF. The CDR3 coding sequence is TGTGCCAGCAGCCAGCGGAAGGGCACAGATACGCAGTATTTT. V and J are TRBV7-8 and TRBJ2-3; a weak D match, TRBD2 (5 bases). The CDR3 spans 14 residues. V shed 5 bases and J shed 1 base, with 10 bases lying between them. Germline V gene sequence: CDR1 SGHVS, CDR2 FQNEAQ.

V gene TRBV9 combines with J gene TRBJ1-3; D remains unclear. The CDR3 length is 16 residues. Germline values: CDR1 SGDLS, CDR2 YYNGEE. With 4 bases removed from V and 0 bases from J, the gap between germline ends came to 14 bases. The CDR3 loop reads CASSTDSVGSGNTIYF. The CDR3 coding sequence is TGTGCCAGCAGCACCGACTCAGTAGGCTCTGGAAACACCATATATTTT.

This chain links TRBV5-1 with TRBJ2-3; D is possibly TRBD2 (5 bases). The germline gives CDR1 SGHRS, CDR2 YFSETQ. Trimming left V 0 bases short and J 6 bases short, with 8 bases between. This CDR3 has 13 amino acids. This chain's CDR3 is CASSLAGGDTQYF. The CDR3, as DNA: TGCGCCAGCAGCTTGGCTGGCGGGGATACGCAGTATTTT.

The chain carries TRBV5-5 and TRBJ2-3, with D possibly matching TRBD2 (5 bases). CDR1 is SGHKS and CDR2 is YYEKEE in the germline V gene (reference sequence). The CDR3 is 12 amino acids. V lost 5 bases and J 4 bases, leaving 8 bases between the germline ends. The CDR3 protein is CASSYGADTQYF. CDR3 nucleotide sequence: TGTGCCAGCAGTTACGGGGCAGATACGCAGTATTTT.

The CDR3 region has the DNA TGTGCCAGCAGCTTGGGATCGGGGAACTATGGCTACACCTTC. This gives the protein CASSLGSGNYGYTF. V usage is TRBV5-5 and J usage is TRBJ1-2; D remains ambiguous. Germline CDR1 and CDR2: SGHKS and YYEKEE (reference sequence). Between the trimmed V and J ends, which lost 0 bases and 2 bases, there was a span of 8 bases. CDR3 size: 14 residues.

V and J are TRBV27 and TRBJ2-1; D may be TRBD1 (6 bases). The CDR3 has 14 residues. Trimming pared 2 bases from V and 5 bases from J, leaving 10 bases between. Germline lookup yields CDR1 MNHEY and CDR2 SMNVEV (reference sequence). CDR3 coding DNA: TGTGCCAGCAGTTTAAATGGACAGCACAATGAGCAGTTCTTC. This encodes CASSLNGQHNEQFF.

The rearrangement links TRBV6-5 to TRBJ1-2, with D unclear. CDR1 is MNHEY, CDR2 SVGAGI, per germline. This CDR3 has 12 amino acids. V was pared by 6 bases and J by 4 bases, with 9 bases between. CDR3: CASSDSPYGYTF. The CDR3 region has the DNA TGTGCCAGCAGCGACTCCCCCTATGGCTACACCTTC.

This chain links TRBV28 with TRBJ2-2; TRBD2 aligns across 8 bases. Germline CDR1 and CDR2: MDHEN and SYDVKM. The CDR3 runs 15 residues. V was pared by 10 bases and J by 6 bases, with 13 bases of the junction left unmatched. CDR3: CAIRGGADPPGELFF. The DNA of the CDR3 is TGTGCCATCCGGGGGGGGGCGGACCCACCCGGGGAGCTGTTTTTT.

The rearrangement uses TRBV12-3 or TRBV12-4 and TRBJ1-1; D unresolved. There are 12 residues in the CDR3. The germline V and J ends were trimmed by 8 bases and 3 bases, with 10 bases remaining between them. The CDR3 here is CASSNSYTEAFF. The DNA for the CDR3 is TGTGCCAGCTCTAACAGTTACACTGAAGCTTTCTTT.

The chain is built from TRBV7-8 and TRBJ1-5, with 8 bases aligning to TRBD1. J gave up 2 bases and V 4 bases, and 7 bases lay outside the gene matches. CDR3 length: 16 residues. CDR1 is SGHVS, CDR2 FQNEAQ, per germline. In DNA form, the CDR3 reads TGTGCCAGCAGCTGGAGGCGGGGACAGGGCAATCAGCCCCAGCATTTT. Translating it yields CASSWRRGQGNQPQHF.

J is TRBJ2-7 and V is TRBV19; 7 positions agree with TRBD2. The germline V gene encodes CDR1 LNHDA and CDR2 SQIVND (reference sequence). The CDR3 has 16 amino acids. Germline trimming cut 8 bases from V and 0 bases from J; bases unmatched to any gene: 13. This CDR3 reads CASRDVREGFSYEQYF. CDR3 bases: TGTGCCAGTCGAGACGTCAGGGAGGGATTCTCCTACGAGCAGTACTTC.

V usage is TRBV6-2 or TRBV6-3 and J usage is TRBJ2-7; D remains unclear. Germline V gene data show CDR1 as MNHEY and CDR2 as SVGEGT. V was clipped by 1 base and J by 2 bases, with 9 bases between them. The CDR3 contains 14 residues. The CDR3 reads CASSYFPSTYEQYF. CDR3 DNA: TGTGCCAGCAGTTACTTTCCCTCTACCTACGAGCAGTACTTC.

The V gene is TRBV6-2 or TRBV6-3, the J gene TRBJ1-4, with 10 bases lining up with TRBD1. V lost 4 bases and J lost 8; bases outside the gene matches: 10. The CDR3 runs to 16 residues. Germline CDR1 MNHEY, CDR2 SVGEGT. CDR3: CASSSRRQGAREKLFF. The CDR3 DNA sequence: TGTGCCAGCAGTTCCAGACGACAGGGGGCGAGGGAAAAACTGTTTTTT.

The chain uses TRBV27 and TRBJ2-3, with a weak D call TRBD2 (5 bases). The CDR3 has 15 residues. Trimming left V 2 bases short and J 3 bases short, with 12 bases between. Germline V lookup: CDR1 MNHEY, CDR2 SMNVEV (reference sequence). The chain's CDR3 is CASSLKAGGTDTQYF. The CDR3 nucleotides read TGTGCCAGCAGTTTAAAGGCCGGAGGTACAGATACGCAGTATTTT.

J is TRBJ2-7 and V is TRBV7-9; 10 nucleotides match TRBD1. The CDR3 has 15 residues. The germline V gene encodes CDR1 SEHNR and CDR2 FQNEAQ (reference sequence). V shed 4 bases and J 1 base; nucleotides not matched to a gene: 4. In nucleotides, the CDR3 is TGTGCCAGCAGCTACCCGGGACAGGGGTCCTACGAGCAGTACTTC. Its translation: CASSYPGQGSYEQYF. The variable domain in full, completed from reference TRBV7-9 and TRBJ2-7, reads DTGVSQNPRHKITKRGQNVTFRCDPISEHNRLYWYRQTLGQGPEFLTYFQNEAQLEKSRLLSDRFSAERPKGSFSTLEIQRTEQGDSAMYLCASSYPGQGSYEQYFGPGTRLTVT.

This chain links TRBV28 with TRBJ1-6; D is unresolved. Trimming removed 5 bases from V and 5 bases from J, with 7 bases in between. The CDR3 runs to 13 residues. Germline-derived CDR1 and CDR2 are MDHEN and SYDVKM. This CDR3 reads CASSAHNNSPLHF. DNA of the CDR3: TGTGCCAGCAGTGCCCACAATAATTCACCCCTCCACTTT. The full variable domain, its missing parts supplied by reference TRBV28 and TRBJ1-6, is DVKVTQSSRYLVKRTGEKVFLECVQDMDHENMFWYRQDPGLGLRLIYFSYDVKMKEKGDIPEGYSVSREKKERFSLILESASTNQTSMYLCASSAHNNSPLHFGNGTRLTVT.